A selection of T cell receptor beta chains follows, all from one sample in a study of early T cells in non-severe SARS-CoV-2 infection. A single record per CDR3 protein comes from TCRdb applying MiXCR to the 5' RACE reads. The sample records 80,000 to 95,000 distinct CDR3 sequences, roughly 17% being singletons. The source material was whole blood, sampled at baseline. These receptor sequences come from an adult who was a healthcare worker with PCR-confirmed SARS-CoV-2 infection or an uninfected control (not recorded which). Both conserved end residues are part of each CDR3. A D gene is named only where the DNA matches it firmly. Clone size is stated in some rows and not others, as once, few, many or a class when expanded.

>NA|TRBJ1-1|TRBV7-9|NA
CASSFSSEAFF
TGTGCCAGCAGCTTTTCTTCGGAAGCTTTCTTT
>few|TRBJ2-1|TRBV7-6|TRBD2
CASSLGLAGGPYEQFF
TGTGCCAGCAGCTTAGGACTAGCGGGAGGGCCATATGAGCAGTTCTTC
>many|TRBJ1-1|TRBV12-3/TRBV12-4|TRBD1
CASSEQGEAFF
TGTGCCAGCAGTGAACAGGGGGAAGCTTTCTTT
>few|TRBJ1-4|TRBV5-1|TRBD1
CASSLGGQVNEKLFF
TGCGCCAGCAGCTTGGGGGGACAGGTGAATGAAAAACTGTTTTTT
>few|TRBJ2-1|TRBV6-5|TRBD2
CASRDGLAGHNEQFF
TGTGCCAGCAGGGACGGACTAGCGGGACACAATGAGCAGTTCTTC
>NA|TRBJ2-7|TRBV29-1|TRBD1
CSVNRGDEQYF
TGCAGCGTTAACAGGGGGGACGAGCAGTACTTC
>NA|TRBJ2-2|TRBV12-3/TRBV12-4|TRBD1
CASSFGTDNTGELFF
TGTGCCAGCAGTTTTGGGACAGATAACACCGGGGAGCTGTTTTTT
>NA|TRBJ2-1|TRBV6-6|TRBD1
CASRINRGSNEQFF
TGTGCCAGCAGAATAAACAGGGGAAGTAATGAGCAGTTCTTC
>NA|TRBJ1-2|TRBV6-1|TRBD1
CASRDRGMVGGYTF
TGTGCCAGCAGAGACAGGGGAATGGTCGGCGGCTACACCTTC
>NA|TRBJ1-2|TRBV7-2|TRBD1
CASSLDRAYGYTF
TGTGCCAGCAGCCTCGACAGGGCCTATGGCTACACCTTC
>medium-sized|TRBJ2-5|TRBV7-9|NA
CASSQETQYF
TGTGCCAGCAGCCAAGAGACCCAGTACTTC
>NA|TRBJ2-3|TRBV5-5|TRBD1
CASRLTGGAETDTQYF
TGTGCCAGCAGACTTACAGGGGGCGCTGAGACAGATACGCAGTATTTT
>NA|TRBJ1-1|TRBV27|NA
CASSSSGDRNTEAFF
TGTGCCAGCAGTTCGTCAGGGGATAGGAACACTGAAGCTTTCTTT
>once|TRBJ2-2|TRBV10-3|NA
CAISESSTGELFF
TGTGCCATCAGTGAGTCCTCCACCGGGGAGCTGTTTTTT
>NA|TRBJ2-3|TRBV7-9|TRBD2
CASSSPTSGSYTDTQYF
TGTGCCAGCAGCTCCCCGACTAGCGGGAGTTATACAGATACGCAGTATTTT
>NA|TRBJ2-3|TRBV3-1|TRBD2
CASSQVAGADTQYF
TGTGCCAGCAGCCAAGTGGCGGGAGCAGATACGCAGTATTTT
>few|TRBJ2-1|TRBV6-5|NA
CASSRLGSVTYNEQFF
TGTGCCAGCAGTCGCCTCGGGAGCGTTACCTACAATGAGCAGTTCTTC
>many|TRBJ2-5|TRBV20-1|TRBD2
CSARRLAGVGQETQYF
TGCAGTGCTAGAAGACTAGCGGGAGTAGGCCAAGAGACCCAGTACTTC
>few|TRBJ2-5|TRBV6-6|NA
CASSPQQVETQYF
TGTGCCAGCTCCCCCCAGCAGGTGGAGACCCAGTACTTC
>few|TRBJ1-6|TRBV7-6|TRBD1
CASSSRQGRSPLHF
TGTGCCAGCAGCTCCCGACAGGGTAGATCACCCCTCCACTTT
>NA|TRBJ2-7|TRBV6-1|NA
CASSEIFGASSYEQYF
TGTGCCAGCAGTGAAATTTTTGGGGCTAGCTCCTACGAGCAGTACTTC
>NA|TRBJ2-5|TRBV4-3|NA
CASSQDLDETQYF
TGCGCCAGCAGCCAAGACCTTGACGAGACCCAGTACTTC
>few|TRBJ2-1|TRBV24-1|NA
CATSYSGTTNEQFF
TGTGCCACCAGTTACAGCGGGACAACCAATGAGCAGTTCTTC
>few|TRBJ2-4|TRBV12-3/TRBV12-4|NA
CASTPNRNIQYF
TGTGCCAGCACCCCCAACCGAAACATTCAGTACTTC
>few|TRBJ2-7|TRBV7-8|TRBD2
CASRPLAGYEQYF
TGTGCCAGCAGGCCACTAGCGGGATACGAGCAGTACTTC
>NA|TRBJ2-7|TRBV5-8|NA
CASSPGTDYRFRGEQYF
TGTGCCAGCAGCCCCGGGACGGACTACCGGTTCAGGGGGGAGCAGTACTTC
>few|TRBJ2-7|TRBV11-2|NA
CASSLAVTTYEQYF
TGTGCCAGCAGCTTAGCGGTCACTACCTACGAGCAGTACTTC
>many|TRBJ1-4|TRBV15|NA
CATAGDNTYHLFF
TGTGCCACCGCAGGGGACAACACGTACCACCTGTTTTTT
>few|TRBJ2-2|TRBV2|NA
CASVSGPNTGELFF
TGTGCCAGCGTTTCGGGGCCGAACACCGGGGAGCTGTTTTTT
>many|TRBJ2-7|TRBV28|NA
CASRSQTTVGYEQYF
TGTGCCAGCAGATCCCAGACGACGGTCGGCTACGAGCAGTACTTC
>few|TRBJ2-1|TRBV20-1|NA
CSAIGLAHYNEQFF
TGCAGTGCTATCGGTCTAGCGCACTACAATGAGCAGTTCTTC
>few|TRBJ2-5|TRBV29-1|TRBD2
CSGDSGETQYF
TGCAGCGGGGATAGCGGGGAGACCCAGTACTTC
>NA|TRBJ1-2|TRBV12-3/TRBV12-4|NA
CASSKELGDNYGYTF
TGTGCCAGCAGTAAGGAATTAGGGGACAACTATGGCTACACCTTC
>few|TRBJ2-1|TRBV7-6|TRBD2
CASSISGSSYNEQFF
TGTGCCAGCAGCATAAGCGGGAGCTCCTACAATGAGCAGTTCTTC
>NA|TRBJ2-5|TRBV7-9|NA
CASDRSGQETQYF
TGTGCCAGTGACAGATCGGGGCAAGAGACCCAGTACTTC
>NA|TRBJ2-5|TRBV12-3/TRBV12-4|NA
CASSFLSSAAVSQYF
TGTGCCAGCAGTTTCCTCTCTAGCGCCGCGGTTTCCCAGTACTTC
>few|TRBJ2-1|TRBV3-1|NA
CASSPFPSSYNEQFF
TGTGCCAGCAGCCCTTTTCCCAGCTCCTACAATGAGCAGTTCTTC
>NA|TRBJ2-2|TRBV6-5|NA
CATRVGGPNTGELFF
TGTGCCACTCGAGTCGGCGGACCGAACACCGGGGAGCTGTTTTTT
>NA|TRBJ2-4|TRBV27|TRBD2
CASSLTSGRASYIQYF
TGTGCCAGCAGTCTAACTAGCGGGAGGGCCTCATACATTCAGTACTTC
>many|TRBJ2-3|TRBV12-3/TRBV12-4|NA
CASSFGEDTQYF
TGTGCCAGCAGTTTCGGAGAGGATACGCAGTATTTT
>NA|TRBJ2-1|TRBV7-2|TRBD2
CASSFEAGDEQFF
TGTGCCAGCAGCTTCGAAGCGGGAGATGAGCAGTTCTTC
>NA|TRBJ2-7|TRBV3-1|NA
CASSGRSINEQYF
TGTGCCAGCAGCGGCAGAAGTATCAACGAGCAGTACTTC
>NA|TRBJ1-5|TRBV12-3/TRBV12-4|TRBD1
CASSLSLTGSNQPQHF
TGTGCCAGCAGTTTATCGTTGACAGGGTCCAATCAGCCCCAGCATTTT
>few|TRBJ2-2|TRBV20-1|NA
CSARSPGELFF
TGCAGTGCTAGATCCCCCGGGGAGCTGTTTTTT
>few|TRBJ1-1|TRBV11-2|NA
CASSSASEAFF
TGTGCCAGCAGCTCGGCGAGTGAAGCTTTCTTT
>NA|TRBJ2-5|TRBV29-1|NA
CSVLTGPETQYF
TGCAGCGTGCTGACAGGTCCGGAGACCCAGTACTTC
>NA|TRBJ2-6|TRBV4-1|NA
CASSQGAISGANVLTF
TGCGCCAGCAGCCAGGGGGCGATCTCTGGGGCCAACGTCCTGACTTTC
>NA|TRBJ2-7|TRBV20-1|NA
CSARGISSYEQYF
TGCAGTGCGAGGGGTATCTCGTCCTACGAGCAGTACTTC
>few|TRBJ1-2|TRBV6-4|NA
CASSSGYTF
TGTGCCAGCAGTAGCGGCTACACCTTC
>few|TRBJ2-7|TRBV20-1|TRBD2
CSARWGGYEQYF
TGCAGTGCTAGATGGGGGGGCTACGAGCAGTACTTC
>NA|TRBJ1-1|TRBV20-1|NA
CSARDLRQNTEAFF
TGCAGTGCTAGAGATCTCCGGCAGAACACTGAAGCTTTCTTT
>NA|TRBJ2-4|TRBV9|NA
CASSVGDGDIQYF
TGTGCCAGCAGCGTAGGAGACGGGGACATTCAGTACTTC
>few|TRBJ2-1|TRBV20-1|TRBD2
CSARRGGSGIEQFF
TGCAGTGCTAGGAGGGGAGGTAGCGGGATTGAGCAGTTCTTC
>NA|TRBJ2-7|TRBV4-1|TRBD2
CASSQEGGPWEQYF
TGCGCCAGCAGCCAAGAGGGAGGGCCATGGGAGCAGTACTTC